This T cell receptor beta chain was sequenced for a study of CXCR3-negative and CXCR3-positive naive CD8 T cells. Phenotypically, naive CD8+ T cells corresponded to CD45RO-CCR7+CD27+CD95-. The TRB libraries of cDNA were built by UMI-labeled 5' RACE. TCRdb re-called the 5' RACE reads and gives one entry per CDR3 protein, without DNA. The sample holds some 150,000 distinct CDR3 sequences. Study outcomes and limitations: Greater hydrophobicity was found in TRB CDR3s of CXCR3-positive naive cells than of CXCR3-negative naive cells.

Comment on this clonotype: Its target is unknown.

Germline V gene data show CDR1 as SEHNR and CDR2 as FQNEAQ (reference sequence). The length of the CDR3 is 14 residues. This sequence joins TRBV7-9 and TRBJ2-7; TCRdb gives TRBD1 as the D gene, but with no DNA this cannot be confirmed. Sequenced sample: naive CXCR3+ CD8+ T cells from blood. Subset noted: CD45RO-CCR7+CD27+CD95- naive CD8+ T cells expressing CXCR3 (TNR3+). This clonotype was obtained from a human donor in good health. Some clones in this sample may be carry-over from other donors' samples. The CDR3 reads CASSLDPGFLGQYF.